The 14 T cell receptor beta chains in this list originate from one sample, sequenced in a study of cytotoxic CD8 clonotypes in ibrutinib-treated CLL. Profiled with immunoSEQ multiplex PCR; TCRdb holds only in-frame clones, not every one. The table lists 150,000 or so clones, about 80% of them singletons. Here the sequenced sample was PBMCs, taken after 12 months of ibrutinib treatment. These receptors all stem from a human donor with chronic lymphocytic leukemia.

The chain couples TRBV11-2 to TRBJ1-1; weak D call: TRBD1 (6 bases). The CDR3 is 15 amino acids. From germline, CDR1 is SGHAT and CDR2 FQNNGV. Deletions cut 1 base from V and 1 base from J, with 10 bases between. CDR3 sequence (DNA): TGTGCCAGCAGCTTAGGGACAGTTCCGAACACTGAAGCTTTCTTT. This translates into CASSLGTVPNTEAFF.

This clone was seen a handful of times. V usage is TRBV19 and J usage is TRBJ1-5; tentatively, D is TRBD1 (6 bases). Trimming removed 9 bases from V and 4 bases from J, with 13 bases in between. This CDR3 contains 13 residues. CDR1 is LNHDA and CDR2 is SQIVND in the germline V gene (reference sequence). CDR3 DNA sequence: TGTGCCAGCGCCGACAGGACAAATCAGCCCCAGCATTTT. The encoded protein is CASADRTNQPQHF.

The CDR3 coding sequence is TGTGCCACCAGCCCGCGGACTACTTACAATGAGCAGTTCTTC. This encodes CATSPRTTYNEQFF. The chain is built from TRBV15 and TRBJ2-1; D perhaps matches TRBD2 (6 bases). This CDR3 spans 14 amino acids. Per germline, CDR1 LNHNV and CDR2 YYDKDF (reference sequence). V lost 5 bases and J 4 bases, leaving 12 bases between the germline ends.

The rearrangement links TRBV27 to TRBJ2-5; D possibly corresponds to TRBD2 (5 bases). This CDR3 has 13 amino acids. Germline CDR1 MNHEY, CDR2 SMNVEV (reference sequence). Trimming shortened V by 3 bases and J by 5 bases, and 10 bases separated the two germline ends. The CDR3 DNA sequence: TGTGCCAGCAGTTTTTCCGGGATTGAGACCCAGTACTTC. Protein sequence: CASSFSGIETQYF.

The V and J genes are TRBV5-1 and TRBJ2-3, with 7 bases lining up with TRBD2. Looked up from germline, CDR1 is SGHRS and CDR2 is YFSETQ. CDR3 size: 17 residues. Trimming removed 2 bases from V and 4 bases from J; junction bases left unmatched: 13. The CDR3 nucleotides read TGCGCCAGCAGCTTCGGTCACGGGAGGAGGGCGGCAGATACGCAGTATTTT. Residues: CASSFGHGRRAADTQYF.

This chain connects TRBV5-1 to TRBJ2-7; perhaps TRBD1 as D (6 bases). V lost 2 bases and J 2 bases, leaving 11 bases between the germline ends. Germline CDR1 is SGHRS and CDR2 is YFSETQ. The CDR3 consists of 14 residues. CDR3 sequence: CASSFEAGAYEQYF. For the CDR3, the DNA is TGCGCCAGCAGCTTTGAGGCAGGGGCCTACGAGCAGTACTTC.

The CDR3 region is CASSLAETQYF. CDR3 in DNA: TGTGCCAGCAGCTTAGCAGAGACCCAGTACTTC. The genes are TRBV11-2 and TRBJ2-5; D is ambiguous. CDR1 and CDR2 (germline): SGHAT, FQNNGV. The CDR3 spans 11 residues. Deletions cut 1 base from V and 4 bases from J, with 1 base between.

The V gene is TRBV5-5, the J gene TRBJ2-4, with 10 bases fitting TRBD2. With V trimmed by 0 bases and J by 11 bases, 8 bases remained unmatched. The CDR3 totals 15 residues. Germline V lookup: CDR1 SGHKS, CDR2 YYEKEE (reference sequence). The CDR3 nucleotides read TGTGCCAGCAGCTTGGCTTCTAGCGGGAGATGGGTTCAGTACTTC. Its protein product is CASSLASSGRWVQYF.

The chain has TRBV9 and TRBJ1-1, with D unresolved. This CDR3 contains 14 residues. Trimming shortened V by 0 bases and J by 2 bases, and 8 bases separated the two germline ends. The germline V gene has CDR1 SGDLS and CDR2 YYNGEE. The CDR3 is CASSVAGSNTEAFF. CDR3 DNA: TGTGCCAGCAGCGTAGCGGGCTCTAACACTGAAGCTTTCTTT.

The V and J genes are TRBV4-1 and TRBJ2-7, with no clear D. Germline V gene sequence: CDR1 MGHRA, CDR2 YSYEKL. The CDR3 spans 13 residues. The V and J ends lost 4 bases and 3 bases respectively, with 10 bases between them. The CDR3 protein is CASSRTVIYEQYF. The CDR3 nucleotides read TGCGCCAGCAGCCGAACTGTAATCTACGAGCAGTACTTC.

The chain carries TRBV7-3 and TRBJ2-7, with D perhaps TRBD1 or TRBD2 (6 bases each). The V and J ends lost 5 bases and 3 bases respectively, with 23 bases between them. Looked up from germline, CDR1 is SGHTA and CDR2 is FQGTGA. This CDR3 has 17 residues. The CDR3 is CASSPAGRGPLYYEQYF. The CDR3 DNA reads TGTGCCAGCAGCCCCGCGGGACGGGGGCCGCTTTACTACGAGCAGTACTTC.

CDR3 loop: CASSLTGNTEAFF. The DNA of the CDR3 is TGTGCCAGCAGCTTAACTGGGAATACTGAAGCTTTCTTT. The genes are TRBV7-8 and TRBJ1-1; D is undetermined. V dropped 2 bases and J dropped 5 bases, with 9 bases sitting between them. This CDR3 has 13 residues. CDR1 is SGHVS, CDR2 FQNEAQ, per germline.

The chain recombines TRBV7-3 with TRBJ2-3; 9 bases map to TRBD2. The trim removed 5 bases at V and 1 base at J, leaving 4 bases unmatched. Germline V CDR1 and CDR2: SGHTA, FQGTGA. The CDR3 contains 15 residues. CDR3 nucleotide sequence: TGTGCCAGCAGCATAGCGGGAGTCGGCACAGATACGCAGTATTTT. Its translation: CASSIAGVGTDTQYF.

Of note for this clone: Sequence at one end of the junction differs from germline and may be a read error. The chain links TRBV4-1 to TRBJ2-7, with 9 bases fitting TRBD2. The CDR3 runs 12 residues. In germline, CDR1 is MGHRA, CDR2 YSYEKL. CDR3 DNA sequence: TGCGCCAGCAGCCAATTTAGCGGGAGTCTCTGCTTC. Amino acids: CASSQFSGSLCF.